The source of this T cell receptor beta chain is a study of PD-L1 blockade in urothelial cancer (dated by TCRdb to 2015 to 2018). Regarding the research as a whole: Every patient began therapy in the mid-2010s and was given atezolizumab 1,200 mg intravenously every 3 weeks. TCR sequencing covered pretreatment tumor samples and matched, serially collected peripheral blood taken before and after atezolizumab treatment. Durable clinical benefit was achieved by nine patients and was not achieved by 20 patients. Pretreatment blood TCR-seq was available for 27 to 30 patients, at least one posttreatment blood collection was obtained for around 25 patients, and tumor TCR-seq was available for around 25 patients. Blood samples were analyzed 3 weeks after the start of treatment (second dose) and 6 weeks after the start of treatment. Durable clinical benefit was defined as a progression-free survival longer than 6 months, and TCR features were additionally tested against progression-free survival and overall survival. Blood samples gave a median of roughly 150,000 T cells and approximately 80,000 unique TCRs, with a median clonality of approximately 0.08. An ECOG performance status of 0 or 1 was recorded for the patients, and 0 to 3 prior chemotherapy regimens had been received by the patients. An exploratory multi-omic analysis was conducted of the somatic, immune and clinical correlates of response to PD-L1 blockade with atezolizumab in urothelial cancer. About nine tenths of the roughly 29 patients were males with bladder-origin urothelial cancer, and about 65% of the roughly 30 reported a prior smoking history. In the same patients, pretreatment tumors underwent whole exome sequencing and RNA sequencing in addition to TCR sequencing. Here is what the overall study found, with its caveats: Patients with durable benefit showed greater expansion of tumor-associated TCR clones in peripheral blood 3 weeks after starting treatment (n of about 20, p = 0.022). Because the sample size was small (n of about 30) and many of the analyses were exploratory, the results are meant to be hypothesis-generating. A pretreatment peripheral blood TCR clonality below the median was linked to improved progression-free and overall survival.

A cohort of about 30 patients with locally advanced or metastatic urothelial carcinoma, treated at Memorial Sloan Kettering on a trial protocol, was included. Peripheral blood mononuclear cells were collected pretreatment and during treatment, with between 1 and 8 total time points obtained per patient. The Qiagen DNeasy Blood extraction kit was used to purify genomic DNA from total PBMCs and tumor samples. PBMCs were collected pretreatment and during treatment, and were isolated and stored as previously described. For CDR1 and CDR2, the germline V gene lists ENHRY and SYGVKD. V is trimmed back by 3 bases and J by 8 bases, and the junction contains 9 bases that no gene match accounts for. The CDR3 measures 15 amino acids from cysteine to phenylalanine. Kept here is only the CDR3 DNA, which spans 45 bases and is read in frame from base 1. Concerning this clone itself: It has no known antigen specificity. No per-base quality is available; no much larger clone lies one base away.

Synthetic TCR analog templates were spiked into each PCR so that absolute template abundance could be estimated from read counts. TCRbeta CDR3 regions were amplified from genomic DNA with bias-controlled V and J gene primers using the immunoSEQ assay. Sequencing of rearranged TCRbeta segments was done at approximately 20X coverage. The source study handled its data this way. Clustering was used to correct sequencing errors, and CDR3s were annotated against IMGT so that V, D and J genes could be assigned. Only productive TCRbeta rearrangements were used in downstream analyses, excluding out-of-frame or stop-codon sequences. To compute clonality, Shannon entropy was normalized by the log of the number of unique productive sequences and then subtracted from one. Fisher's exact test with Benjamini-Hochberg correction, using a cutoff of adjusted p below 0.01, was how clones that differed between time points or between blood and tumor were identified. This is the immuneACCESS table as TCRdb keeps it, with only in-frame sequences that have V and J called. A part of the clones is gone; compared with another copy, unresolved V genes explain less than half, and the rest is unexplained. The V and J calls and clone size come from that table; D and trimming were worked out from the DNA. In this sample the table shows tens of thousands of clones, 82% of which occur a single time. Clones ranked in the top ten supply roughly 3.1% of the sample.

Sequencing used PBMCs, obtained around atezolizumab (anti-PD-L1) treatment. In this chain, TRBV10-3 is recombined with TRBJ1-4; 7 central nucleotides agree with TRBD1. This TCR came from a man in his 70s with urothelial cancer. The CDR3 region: CAISEGQGVREKLFF. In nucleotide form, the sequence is TGTGCCATCAGTGAAGGGCAGGGGGTACGCGAAAAACTGTTTTTT.